A single sample gave rise to the 7 T cell receptor beta chains below, sequenced in a study of cytomegalovirus exposure and HLA in healthy donors. Assay used: immunoSEQ multiplex PCR; TCRdb lists only in-frame clones, some missing. Among more than 55,000 clones, around 90% were seen once, and the ten largest hold around 2.8%. Input material: PBMCs. These receptors originate from a man aged 18 to 29 in good health and CMV-seronegative.

The rearrangement uses TRBV5-4 and TRBJ1-4, with TRBD1 matching over 10 bases. The CDR3 length is 17 residues. J gave up 8 bases and V 4 bases, and 14 bases lay outside the gene matches. Germline V gene data show CDR1 as SGHNT and CDR2 as YYREEE (reference sequence). CDR3 sequence: CASSRSPRQGAEEKLFF. The CDR3 DNA reads as TGTGCCAGCAGCCGCAGCCCGAGACAGGGGGCGGAAGAAAAACTGTTTTTT.

The chain is built from TRBV5-1 and TRBJ2-1, with 8 bases fitting TRBD2. Germline V lookup: CDR1 SGHRS, CDR2 YFSETQ. This CDR3 has 16 residues. With V trimmed by 0 bases and J by 3 bases, 5 bases remained unmatched. CDR3 bases: TGCGCCAGCAGCTTGGGGCTAGCGGGCGGCTACAATGAGCAGTTCTTC. This encodes CASSLGLAGGYNEQFF.

The chain combines TRBV30 with TRBJ1-4; tentative D call: TRBD1 (5 bases). The V end lost 2 bases, the J end lost 5 bases, and 9 bases lay between the germline ends. This CDR3 contains 13 residues. Germline CDR1 GTSNPN, CDR2 SVGIG (reference sequence). CDR3 in amino acids: CAWSRRENEKLFF. CDR3 nucleotide sequence: TGTGCCTGGAGTCGCAGGGAAAATGAAAAACTGTTTTTT.

The chain couples TRBV6-1 to TRBJ1-1, with 7 positions matching TRBD1. The CDR3 is made up of 14 amino acids. The germline CDR1 and CDR2 sequences are MNHNS and SASEGT. The V and J ends lost 3 bases and 1 base, in that order; junction bases with no gene match: 2. The CDR3 region has the DNA TGTGCCAGCAGTGAGTACAGGGGGAACACTGAAGCTTTCTTT. Protein: CASSEYRGNTEAFF.

This sequence joins TRBV7-2 and TRBJ2-7, with unresolved D. Germline V CDR1 and CDR2: SGHTA, FQGNSA. V lost 1 base and J lost 0, with 10 bases in between. The CDR3 is 15 amino acids. The chain's CDR3 is CASSLESGRSYEQYF. The CDR3 nucleotides are TGTGCCAGCAGCTTAGAGAGTGGGCGCTCCTACGAGCAGTACTTC.

The gene calls are TRBV27 and TRBJ2-1, with unresolved D. This CDR3 is 12 amino acids long. Germline assignment: CDR1 MNHEY and CDR2 SMNVEV (reference sequence). Trimming cost V 5 bases and J 4 bases, with 6 bases left between them. The CDR3 region is CASSVPYNEQFF. In DNA, the CDR3 is TGTGCCAGCAGTGTTCCTTACAATGAGCAGTTCTTC.

The rearrangement uses TRBV7-9 and TRBJ1-3, with unresolved D. V was trimmed by 7 bases and J by 0 bases, leaving 13 bases between them. CDR1 is SEHNR, CDR2 FQNEAQ, per germline (reference sequence). CDR3 length equals 15 residues. This chain's CDR3 is CASTRLGSSGNTIYF. The CDR3, as DNA: TGTGCCAGCACCCGACTTGGAAGCTCTGGAAACACCATATATTTT.